The sequence of this TCR beta chain was determined in a study of technical replicates of blood from a few donors. The protocol was immunoSEQ multiplex PCR, while the TCRdb copy is restricted to in-frame clones and leaves out a portion. The sample carries tens of thousands of clones, just under 95% recorded once. Material for sequencing was T cells isolated from PBMCs. This clonotype was obtained from a human donor in good health.

In nucleotides, the CDR3 is TGTGCCAGCAGTTTCGGGACTACCTCCTACGAGCAGTACTTC. This codes for CASSFGTTSYEQYF. The V call is TRBV27, the J call TRBJ2-7, with 7 bases lining up with TRBD2. The CDR3 consists of 14 residues. Germline CDR1 MNHEY, CDR2 SMNVEV (reference sequence). The ends lost 3 bases at V and 0 bases at J; junction bases unmatched: 2.